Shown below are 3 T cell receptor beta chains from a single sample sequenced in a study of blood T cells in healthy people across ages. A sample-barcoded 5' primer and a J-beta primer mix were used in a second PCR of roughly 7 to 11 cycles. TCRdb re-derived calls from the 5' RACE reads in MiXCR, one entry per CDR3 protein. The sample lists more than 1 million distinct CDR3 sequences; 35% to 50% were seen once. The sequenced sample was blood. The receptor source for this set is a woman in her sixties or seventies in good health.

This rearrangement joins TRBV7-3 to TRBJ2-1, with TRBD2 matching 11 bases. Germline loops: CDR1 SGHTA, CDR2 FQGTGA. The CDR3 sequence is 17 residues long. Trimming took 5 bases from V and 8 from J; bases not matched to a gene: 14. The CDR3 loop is CASSPNPGLAGPDEQFF. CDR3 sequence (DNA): TGTGCCAGCAGCCCCAACCCTGGACTAGCGGGTCCGGATGAGCAGTTCTTC.

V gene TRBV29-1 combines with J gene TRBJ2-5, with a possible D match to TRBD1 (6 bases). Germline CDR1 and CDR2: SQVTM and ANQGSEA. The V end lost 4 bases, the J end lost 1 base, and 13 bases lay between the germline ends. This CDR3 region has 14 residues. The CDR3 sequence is CSVVGRGAQETQYF. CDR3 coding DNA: TGCAGCGTTGTGGGCAGGGGCGCCCAAGAGACCCAGTACTTC.

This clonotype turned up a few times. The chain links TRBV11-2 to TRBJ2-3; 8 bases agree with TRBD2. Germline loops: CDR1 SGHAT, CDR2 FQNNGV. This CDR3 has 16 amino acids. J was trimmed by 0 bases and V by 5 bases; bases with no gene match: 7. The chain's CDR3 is CASSPASGPSTDTQYF. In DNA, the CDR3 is TGTGCCAGCAGCCCCGCTAGCGGGCCCAGCACAGATACGCAGTATTTT.